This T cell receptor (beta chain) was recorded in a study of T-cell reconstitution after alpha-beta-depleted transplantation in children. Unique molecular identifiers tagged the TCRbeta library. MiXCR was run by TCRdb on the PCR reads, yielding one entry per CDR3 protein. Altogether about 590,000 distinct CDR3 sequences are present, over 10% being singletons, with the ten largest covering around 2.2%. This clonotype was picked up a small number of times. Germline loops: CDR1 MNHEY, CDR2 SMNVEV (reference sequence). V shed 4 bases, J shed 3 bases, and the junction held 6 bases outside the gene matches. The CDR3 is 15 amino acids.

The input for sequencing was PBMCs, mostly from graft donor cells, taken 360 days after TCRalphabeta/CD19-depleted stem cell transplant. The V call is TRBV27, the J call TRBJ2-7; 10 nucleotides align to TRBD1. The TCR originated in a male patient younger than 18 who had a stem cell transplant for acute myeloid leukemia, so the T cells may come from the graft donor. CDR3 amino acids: CASSWDRGSVYEQYF. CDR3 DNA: TGTGCCAGCAGTTGGGACAGGGGAAGCGTCTACGAGCAGTACTTC.